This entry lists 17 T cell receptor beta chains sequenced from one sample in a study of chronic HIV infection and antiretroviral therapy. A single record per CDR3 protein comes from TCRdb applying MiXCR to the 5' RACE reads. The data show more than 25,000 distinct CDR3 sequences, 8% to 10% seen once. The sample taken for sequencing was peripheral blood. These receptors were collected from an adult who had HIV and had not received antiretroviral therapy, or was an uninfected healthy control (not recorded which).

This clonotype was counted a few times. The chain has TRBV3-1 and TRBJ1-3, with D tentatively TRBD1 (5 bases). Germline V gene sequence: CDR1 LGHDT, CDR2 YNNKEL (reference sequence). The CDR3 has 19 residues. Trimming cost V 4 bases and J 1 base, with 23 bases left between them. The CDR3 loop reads CASSPSPYPLTASGNTIYF. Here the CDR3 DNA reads TGTGCCAGCAGCCCTTCTCCTTATCCCTTGACAGCTTCTGGAAACACCATATATTTT.

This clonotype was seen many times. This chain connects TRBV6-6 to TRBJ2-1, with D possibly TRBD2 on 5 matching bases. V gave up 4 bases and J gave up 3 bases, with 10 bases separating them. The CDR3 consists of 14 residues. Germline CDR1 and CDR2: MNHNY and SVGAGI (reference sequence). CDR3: CASSSPGSYNEQFF. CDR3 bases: TGTGCCAGCAGTTCCCCGGGAAGCTACAATGAGCAGTTCTTC.

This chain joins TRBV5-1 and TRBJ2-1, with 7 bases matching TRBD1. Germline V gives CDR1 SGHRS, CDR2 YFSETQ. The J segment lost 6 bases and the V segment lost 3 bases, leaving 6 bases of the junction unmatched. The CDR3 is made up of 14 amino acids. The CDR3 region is CASSSTGISNEQFF. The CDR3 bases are TGCGCCAGCAGCTCGACAGGGATTAGCAATGAGCAGTTCTTC.

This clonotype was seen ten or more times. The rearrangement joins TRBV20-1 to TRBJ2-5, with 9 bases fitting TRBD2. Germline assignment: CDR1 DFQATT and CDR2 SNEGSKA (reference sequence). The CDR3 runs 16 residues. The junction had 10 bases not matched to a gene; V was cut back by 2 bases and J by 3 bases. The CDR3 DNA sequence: TGCAGTGCTAGAAAGTCTCCCGTAGCGGGAGAAGAGACCCAGTACTTC. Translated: CSARKSPVAGEETQYF.

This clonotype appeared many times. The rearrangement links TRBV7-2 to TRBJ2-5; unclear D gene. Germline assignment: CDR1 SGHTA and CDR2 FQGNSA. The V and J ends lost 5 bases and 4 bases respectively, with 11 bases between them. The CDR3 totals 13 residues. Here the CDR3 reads CASSPWASETQYF. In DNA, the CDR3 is TGTGCCAGCAGCCCCTGGGCCTCAGAGACCCAGTACTTC.

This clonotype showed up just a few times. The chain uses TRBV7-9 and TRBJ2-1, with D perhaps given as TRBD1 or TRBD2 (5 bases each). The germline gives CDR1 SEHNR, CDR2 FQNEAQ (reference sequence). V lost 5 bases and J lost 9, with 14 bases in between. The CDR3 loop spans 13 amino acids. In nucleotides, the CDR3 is TGTGCCAGCAGCCCGAGGGGCGACAGTGAGCAGTTCTTC. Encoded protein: CASSPRGDSEQFF.

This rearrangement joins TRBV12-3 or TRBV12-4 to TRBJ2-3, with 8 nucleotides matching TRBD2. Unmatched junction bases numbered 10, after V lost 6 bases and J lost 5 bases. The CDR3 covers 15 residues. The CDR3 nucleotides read TGTGCCAGCAGCCAGAACGGGGGGGCCGAAGATACGCAGTATTTT. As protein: CASSQNGGAEDTQYF.

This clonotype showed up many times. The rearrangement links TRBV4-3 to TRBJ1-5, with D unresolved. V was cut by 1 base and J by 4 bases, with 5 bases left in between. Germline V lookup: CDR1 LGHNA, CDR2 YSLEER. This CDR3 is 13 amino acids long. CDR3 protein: CASSQGVNQPQHF. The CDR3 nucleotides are TGCGCCAGCAGCCAAGGTGTAAATCAGCCCCAGCATTTT.

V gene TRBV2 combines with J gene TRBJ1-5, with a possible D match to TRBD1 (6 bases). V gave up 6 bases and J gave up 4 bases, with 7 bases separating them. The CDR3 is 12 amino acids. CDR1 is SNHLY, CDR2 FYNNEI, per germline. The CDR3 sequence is CASRDRNQPQHF. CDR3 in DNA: TGTGCCAGCAGGGACAGAAATCAGCCCCAGCATTTT.

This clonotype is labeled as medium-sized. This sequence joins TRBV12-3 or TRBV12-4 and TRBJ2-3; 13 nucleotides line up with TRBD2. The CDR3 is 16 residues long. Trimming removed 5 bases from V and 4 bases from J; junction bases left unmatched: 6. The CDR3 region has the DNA TGTGCCAGCAGTCGGACTAGCGGGAGTGGGCCAGATACGCAGTATTTT. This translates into CASSRTSGSGPDTQYF.

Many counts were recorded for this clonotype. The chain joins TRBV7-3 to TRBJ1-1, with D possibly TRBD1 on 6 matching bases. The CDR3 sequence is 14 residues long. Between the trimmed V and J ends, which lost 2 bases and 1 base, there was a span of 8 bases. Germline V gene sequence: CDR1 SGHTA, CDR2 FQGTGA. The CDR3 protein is CASSLSTGNTEAFF. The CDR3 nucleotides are TGTGCCAGCAGCTTATCGACAGGGAACACTGAAGCTTTCTTT.

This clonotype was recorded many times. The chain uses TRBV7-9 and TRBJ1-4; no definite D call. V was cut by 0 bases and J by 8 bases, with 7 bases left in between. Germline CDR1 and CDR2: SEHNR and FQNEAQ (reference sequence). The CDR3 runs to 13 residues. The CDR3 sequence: CASSLADREKLFF. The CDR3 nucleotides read TGTGCCAGCAGCTTAGCGGACCGCGAAAAACTGTTTTTT.

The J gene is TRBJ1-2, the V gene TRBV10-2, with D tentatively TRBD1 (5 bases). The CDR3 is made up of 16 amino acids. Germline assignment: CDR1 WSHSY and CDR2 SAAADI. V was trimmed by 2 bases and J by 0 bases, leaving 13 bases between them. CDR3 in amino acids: CASSEAPGPANYGYTF. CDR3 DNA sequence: TGCGCCAGCAGTGAGGCGCCGGGACCGGCTAACTATGGCTACACCTTC.

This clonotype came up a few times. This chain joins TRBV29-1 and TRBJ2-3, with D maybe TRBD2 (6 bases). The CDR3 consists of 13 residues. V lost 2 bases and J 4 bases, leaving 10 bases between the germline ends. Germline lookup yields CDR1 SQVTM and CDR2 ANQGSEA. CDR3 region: CSVESGWADTQYF. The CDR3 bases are TGCAGCGTTGAAAGCGGGTGGGCAGATACGCAGTATTTT.

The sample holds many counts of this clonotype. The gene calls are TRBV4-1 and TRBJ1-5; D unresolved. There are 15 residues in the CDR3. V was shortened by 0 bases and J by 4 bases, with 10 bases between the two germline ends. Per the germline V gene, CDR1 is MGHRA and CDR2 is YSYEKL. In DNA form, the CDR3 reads TGCGCCAGCAGCCAAGAGGTGGACGGGAATCAGCCCCAGCATTTT. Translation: CASSQEVDGNQPQHF.

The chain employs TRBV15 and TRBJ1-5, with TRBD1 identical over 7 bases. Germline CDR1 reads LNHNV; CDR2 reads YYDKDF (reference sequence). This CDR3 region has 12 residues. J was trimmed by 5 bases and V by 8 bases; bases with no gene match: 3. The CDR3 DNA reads TGTGCCACCCGACAGGGAGATCAGCCCCAGCATTTT. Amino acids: CATRQGDQPQHF.

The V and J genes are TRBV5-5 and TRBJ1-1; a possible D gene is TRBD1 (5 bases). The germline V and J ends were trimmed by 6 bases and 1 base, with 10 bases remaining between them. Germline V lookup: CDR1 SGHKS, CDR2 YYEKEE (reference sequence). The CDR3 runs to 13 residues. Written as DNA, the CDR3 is TGTGCCAGCAACCTGGGGGGGAACACTGAAGCTTTCTTT. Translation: CASNLGGNTEAFF.